These 9 T cell receptor beta chains originate from one sample sequenced in a study of blood T cell repertoires in COVID-19. Libraries were prepared by immunoSEQ multiplex PCR; TCRdb keeps only in-frame clonotypes and omits some of them. The sample yields 200,000 or so clones, under 90% seen once. Material: peripheral blood. All receptors derive from a person aged 70 to 85 with COVID-19, enrolled during active disease.

The chain is built from TRBV7-9 and TRBJ2-7, with a weak D call TRBD2 (5 bases). Germline CDR1 SEHNR, CDR2 FQNEAQ (reference sequence). Trimming pared 2 bases from V and 5 bases from J, leaving 10 bases between. The CDR3 has 13 amino acids. The CDR3 region has the DNA TGTGCCAGCAGCTTATGGGAGCTCAACGAGCAGTACTTC. Encoded protein: CASSLWELNEQYF. Filled out from reference TRBV7-9 and TRBJ2-7, the complete variable domain reads DTGVSQNPRHKITKRGQNVTFRCDPISEHNRLYWYRQTLGQGPEFLTYFQNEAQLEKSRLLSDRFSAERPKGSFSTLEIQRTEQGDSAMYLCASSLWELNEQYFGPGTRLTVT.

This clone was detected once. This chain uses TRBV3-1 (or the pseudogene TRBV3-2) with TRBJ1-2; D not resolved. The CDR3 is made up of 14 amino acids. The germline gives CDR1 LGHDT, CDR2 YNNKEL (reference sequence). With 4 bases removed from V and 10 bases from J, the gap between germline ends came to 19 bases. The chain's CDR3 is CASSPNPAGLVYTF. CDR3 nucleotides: TGTGCCAGCAGCCCTAACCCGGCAGGCCTGGTCTACACCTTC.

The chain uses TRBV24-1 and TRBJ1-5, with D perhaps matching TRBD1 (5 bases). This CDR3 is built from 14 residues. V was shortened by 4 bases and J by 5 bases, with 11 bases between the two germline ends. From germline, CDR1 is KGHDR and CDR2 SFDVKD. The CDR3 sequence is CATSEPGMYQPQHF. The CDR3 nucleotides are TGTGCCACCAGTGAGCCAGGGATGTATCAGCCCCAGCATTTT.

The J gene is TRBJ2-7, the V gene TRBV6-2 or TRBV6-3; 7 positions agree with TRBD1. CDR1 is MNHEY and CDR2 is SVGEGT in the germline V gene. The CDR3 totals 12 residues. J gave up 7 bases and V 6 bases, and 6 bases lay outside the gene matches. The CDR3 sequence is CASRYGQEEQYF. The CDR3 DNA reads as TGTGCCAGCAGATACGGACAGGAGGAGCAGTACTTC.

This chain uses TRBV27 with TRBJ2-2; D is possibly TRBD2 (6 bases). CDR3 length: 16 amino acids. V was pared by 5 bases and J by 3 bases, with 16 bases between. Germline V gene data show CDR1 as MNHEY and CDR2 as SMNVEV (reference sequence). In DNA, the CDR3 is TGTGCCAGCAGTGCTGCTCAGACTAGGGACACCGGGGAGCTGTTTTTT. Amino acid sequence: CASSAAQTRDTGELFF.

The V gene is TRBV5-8, the J gene TRBJ2-2; tentatively, D is TRBD1 (6 bases). Germline loops: CDR1 SGHTS, CDR2 YDEGEE. Trimming left V 5 bases short and J 6 bases short, with 14 bases between. The CDR3 contains 14 residues. The CDR3 sequence is CASRTGPAAGELFF. For the CDR3, the DNA is TGTGCCAGCAGGACAGGACCAGCGGCCGGGGAGCTGTTTTTT.

This clone was seen repeatedly, ten times or more. The chain employs TRBV7-9 and TRBJ2-1; tentatively, D is TRBD2 (6 bases). CDR1 and CDR2 from the germline V gene are SEHNR and FQNEAQ (reference sequence). V lost 8 bases and J 5 bases, leaving 16 bases between the germline ends. The CDR3 is 14 amino acids. The CDR3 nucleotides are TGTGCCAGCGACCCCGGTTGGGGGGACAATGAGCAGTTCTTC. This encodes CASDPGWGDNEQFF.

The genes are TRBV7-2 and TRBJ1-1; D uncertain. V was clipped by 5 bases and J by 8 bases, with 15 bases between them. This CDR3 comprises 13 residues. Per germline, CDR1 SGHTA and CDR2 FQGNSA. DNA for the CDR3: TGTGCCAGCAGCCCCGCGGAGGTCCCCGAAGCTTTCTTT. It codes for CASSPAEVPEAFF.

This chain links TRBV12-3 or TRBV12-4 with TRBJ1-1; no firm D call. CDR3 length: 11 amino acids. Trimming stripped 7 bases from V and 4 bases from J, with 7 bases between. For the CDR3, the DNA is TGTGCCAGCACTACGATCACTGAAGCTTTCTTT. Protein: CASTTITEAFF.